Sequencing of this T cell receptor beta chain was carried out in a study of control samples from healthy donors and cancer patients. The method was immunoSEQ multiplex PCR; TCRdb's version includes in-frame clones alone and lacks a portion of them. The table lists approximately 220,000 clones, around 94% of them singletons. The sequence came from a man in his fifties in good health. The sample comprised blood.

CDR3 nucleotides: TGTGCCAGTAGTACTAGCGGGGGGCCCACAGATACGCAGTATTTT. This sequence encodes CASSTSGGPTDTQYF. The chain has TRBV19 and TRBJ2-3; TRBD2 aligns across 11 bases. This CDR3 region has 15 residues. Germline CDR1 LNHDA, CDR2 SQIVND (reference sequence). The V and J ends lost 4 bases and 2 bases, in that order; junction bases with no gene match: 2. The whole variable domain, filled in from reference TRBV19 and TRBJ2-3, reads DGGITQSPKYLFRKEGQNVTLSCEQNLNHDAMYWYRQDPGQGLRLIYYSQIVNDFQKGDIAEGYSVSREKKESFPLTVTSAQKNPTAFYLCASSTSGGPTDTQYFGPGTRLTVL.